This TCR beta chain was identified in a study of breast tumors, draining lymph nodes, adjacent tissues. General observations from the study: Tumors had less TCR diversity than lymph nodes, more than nontumor tissue. Data only fit, rather than demonstrated, lymph node origin of most tumor T cells. Compared with basal-like, luminal-like tumors shared significantly more repertoire with nontumor tissue.

One entry per CDR3 protein results from TCRdb running MiXCR on the multiplex PCR reads. This table holds 200,000 to 250,000 distinct CDR3 sequences, 30% to 35% found once. Concerning this clonotype itself: Its antigen remains unidentified.

The junction had 10 bases not matched to a gene; V was cut back by 5 bases and J by 2 bases. This CDR3 has 16 residues. CDR1 and CDR2 (germline): MNHEY, SVGAGI. The lymph nodes were axillary draining lymph nodes from breast cancer patients. The V call is TRBV6-5, the J call TRBJ2-5; 8 nucleotides match TRBD2. The sequence derives from a female donor with breast cancer. Some clones in this sample may be carry-over from other donors' samples. The sequenced sample consisted of axillary lymph node tissue. CDR3 loop: CASSPPLASGQETQYF. As DNA, the CDR3 is TGTGCCAGCAGTCCCCCGCTCGCTAGCGGGCAAGAGACCCAGTACTTC.